Listed below are T cell receptor beta chains from one sample, sequenced in a study of control samples from healthy donors and cancer patients. Produced via immunoSEQ multiplex PCR; TCRdb's table is partial and in-frame only. The sample holds about 180,000 clones, around nine tenths seen once. Sequencing input: blood. The receptors shown here come from a man under 40 in good health. The CDR3 runs from the conserved cysteine through the conserved F or W. The D gene is left open where the match is weak. Not every row has a clone size; where given, it reads once, few, many or a size class.

J: TRBJ2-3; size: .; V: TRBV7-8; D: TRBD2; DNA: TGTGCCAGCAAAGCGGGGGGCTACACAGATACGCAGTATTTT; CDR3: CASKAGGYTDTQYF
J: TRBJ2-5; size: .; V: TRBV10-1; D: .; DNA: TGCGCCAGCAGTGAAAGCCCGCCTGGGACCCAGTACTTC; CDR3: CASSESPPGTQYF
J: TRBJ2-7; size: .; V: TRBV6-5; D: TRBD1; DNA: TGTGCCAGCAGCCCCCCGGGACAGTCAAACGAGCAGTACTTC; CDR3: CASSPPGQSNEQYF
J: TRBJ2-3; size: .; V: TRBV6-5; D: .; DNA: TGTGCCAGCAGCCTTCTATTGGGCACAGATACGCAGTATTTT; CDR3: CASSLLLGTDTQYF
J: TRBJ2-1; size: .; V: TRBV27; D: TRBD1; DNA: TGTGCCAGCAGCAAACGAGACAGGGGGTCCTACAATGAGCAGTTCTTC; CDR3: CASSKRDRGSYNEQFF
J: TRBJ2-7; size: .; V: TRBV5-4; D: .; DNA: TGTGCCAGCAGCCTCCCGGGGGTAGGTGCCACCTACGAGCAGTACTTC; CDR3: CASSLPGVGATYEQYF
J: TRBJ1-6; size: few; V: TRBV7-8; D: TRBD1; DNA: TGTGCCAGCAGCTTAGCTCTAGGGACAGGGAATTCACCCCTCCACTTT; CDR3: CASSLALGTGNSPLHF
J: TRBJ2-5; size: .; V: TRBV11-2; D: .; DNA: TGTGCCAGCACGGGACTGAGGAGAGAGGGAGAGACCCAGTACTTC; CDR3: CASTGLRREGETQYF
J: TRBJ1-5; size: .; V: TRBV11-2; D: .; DNA: TGTGCCAGCAGCCAGTATAGCAATCAGCCCCAGCATTTT; CDR3: CASSQYSNQPQHF
J: TRBJ2-1; size: .; V: TRBV5-4; D: TRBD2; DNA: TGTGCCAGCAGCTACGGACTAGCGGGGTACAATGAGCAGTTCTTC; CDR3: CASSYGLAGYNEQFF
J: TRBJ2-3; size: .; V: TRBV2; D: TRBD2; DNA: TGTGCCAGCAGTGCCCGGGGCGGGGGGGCTGCAGATACGCAGTATTTT; CDR3: CASSARGGGAADTQYF
J: TRBJ2-1; size: .; V: TRBV19; D: TRBD2; DNA: TGTGCCAGTAGTATAGGCGGGGGGGCTAATGAGCAGTTCTTC; CDR3: CASSIGGGANEQFF
J: TRBJ1-5; size: .; V: TRBV27; D: TRBD1; DNA: TGTGCCAGCAGTAAAACAGGGGGCTCGAGCAATCAGCCCCAGCATTTT; CDR3: CASSKTGGSSNQPQHF
J: TRBJ2-1; size: .; V: TRBV11-2; D: .; DNA: TGTGCCAGCAGCTTACAGAATGGGCCGTACAATGAGCAGTTCTTC; CDR3: CASSLQNGPYNEQFF
J: TRBJ1-1; size: .; V: TRBV3-1/TRBV3-2; D: .; DNA: TGTGCCAGCAGCCCAAGGGGTGGCACTGAAGCTTTCTTT; CDR3: CASSPRGGTEAFF
J: TRBJ1-1; size: .; V: TRBV29-1; D: .; DNA: TGCAGCGTCTCCCCCGGGACACTGAACACTGAAGCTTTCTTT; CDR3: CSVSPGTLNTEAFF
J: TRBJ2-3; size: .; V: TRBV9; D: .; DNA: TGTGCCAGCAGCGTAGCCGGGAGTAATACAGATACGCAGTATTTT; CDR3: CASSVAGSNTDTQYF
J: TRBJ2-1; size: once; V: TRBV5-1; D: TRBD2; DNA: TGCGCCAGCAGCTTGGACGGGACTAGCGGTTGGATAGGAGGTGAGCAGTTCTTC; CDR3: CASSLDGTSGWIGGEQFF
J: TRBJ1-3; size: .; V: TRBV3-1/TRBV3-2; D: .; DNA: TGTGCCAGCAGCCAAGGGACGGCTGGAAACACCATATATTTT; CDR3: CASSQGTAGNTIYF
J: TRBJ2-7; size: .; V: TRBV28; D: .; DNA: TGTGCCAGCAGAGGCATGGAGGGGATCTCCTACGAGCAGTACTTC; CDR3: CASRGMEGISYEQYF
J: TRBJ2-1; size: .; V: TRBV27; D: .; DNA: TGTGCCAGCAGCATACAGGGCGATGAGCAGTTCTTC; CDR3: CASSIQGDEQFF
J: TRBJ1-1; size: .; V: TRBV24-1; D: .; DNA: TGTGCCACCGGGGCAGGGACCACTGAAGCTTTCTTT; CDR3: CATGAGTTEAFF
J: TRBJ2-3; size: .; V: TRBV14; D: .; DNA: TGTGCCAGCAGCCAAGCGGGACGGATGCCCGAGGGTACGCAGTATTTT; CDR3: CASSQAGRMPEGTQYF
J: TRBJ2-7; size: .; V: TRBV5-6; D: TRBD1; DNA: TGTGCCAGCAGCTCCGGCCTAGGGGACAGACAGTACTTC; CDR3: CASSSGLGDRQYF
J: TRBJ2-1; size: .; V: TRBV7-9; D: TRBD1; DNA: TGTGCCAGCAGCTCAGGACAGGACCAATCCTACAATGAGCAGTTCTTC; CDR3: CASSSGQDQSYNEQFF
J: TRBJ1-2; size: .; V: TRBV6-5; D: .; DNA: TGTGCCAGCAGTTACCGTGGTCACTCTGGCTACACCTTC; CDR3: CASSYRGHSGYTF
J: TRBJ2-7; size: .; V: TRBV28; D: .; DNA: TGTGCCAGCAGGAATTACAGGGCTCCCTACGAGCAGTACTTC; CDR3: CASRNYRAPYEQYF
J: TRBJ2-1; size: .; V: TRBV18; D: .; DNA: TGTGCCAGCTCCTCACTACCAGCGGGTACCTACAATGAGCAGTTCTTC; CDR3: CASSSLPAGTYNEQFF
J: TRBJ1-1; size: .; V: TRBV6-2/TRBV6-3; D: .; DNA: TGTGCCAGCAGCCGGGGAAACACTGAAGCTTTCTTT; CDR3: CASSRGNTEAFF
J: TRBJ1-1; size: .; V: TRBV5-8; D: .; DNA: TGTGCCAGCAGCTTGGGCAGGCTGAACACTGAAGCTTTCTTT; CDR3: CASSLGRLNTEAFF
J: TRBJ2-2; size: .; V: TRBV9; D: .; DNA: TGTGCCAGCAGCTCTGTGTGGGATGTAGGGGAGCTGTTTTTT; CDR3: CASSSVWDVGELFF